This T cell receptor (beta chain) is from a study of neurological immune-mediated disorders. TCRdb analysed the 5' RACE reads with MiXCR anew, one entry per CDR3 protein. The data contain under 90,000 distinct CDR3 sequences, around 3.4% of them singletons. V lost 0 bases, J lost 6 bases, and 11 bases stayed unmatched. The CDR3 is made up of 16 amino acids. Germline CDR1 reads SGHRS; CDR2 reads YFSETQ. This clonotype has a count of ten or more. The receptor was isolated from a woman aged 45 to 65 with multiple sclerosis. This chain connects TRBV5-1 to TRBJ2-7, with 8 bases identical to TRBD1. The sample was PBMCs. The CDR3 nucleotides read TGCGCCAGCAGCTTGGGGTCAGGGGGCCTTTCACGCGAGCAGTACTTC. This encodes CASSLGSGGLSREQYF. Full variable domain (missing parts from reference TRBV5-1 and TRBJ2-7): KAGVTQTPRYLIKTRGQQVTLSCSPISGHRSVSWYQQTPGQGLQFLFEYFSETQRNKGNFPGRFSGRQFSNSRSEMNVSTLELGDSALYLCASSLGSGGLSREQYFGPGTRLTVT.